Following are 20 T cell receptor beta chains from one sample sequenced in a study of post-analysis software for immune sequencing data. Study-wide results and limits: Five or six TRBV segments were significantly more frequent in patients than in controls. TRBV5-6, TRBV5-1 and TRBV20-1 were among these segments.

cDNA libraries of TCR beta carried unique molecular identifiers. TCRdb re-called the PCR reads with MiXCR, one entry per CDR3 protein. The table lists some 700,000 distinct CDR3 sequences, about 60% of them singletons. Antigens for these TCRs are unknown. Sequences were obtained from blood. All receptors come from a girl aged 2 to 9 with multiple sclerosis.

This clonotype was counted only a few times. The genes are TRBV20-1 and TRBJ1-1; TRBD1 is a possible D gene (5 bases). The CDR3 consists of 14 residues. CDR1 DFQATT and CDR2 SNEGSKA come from the germline V gene (reference sequence). V dropped 5 bases and J dropped 4 bases, with 17 bases sitting between them. CDR3 bases: TGCAGTGCTCACCGGGGTGGGGGAGGCACTGAAGCTTTCTTT. Encoded protein: CSAHRGGGGTEAFF.

This clonotype appeared a single time. This chain uses TRBV2 with TRBJ1-1; no clear D. The germline V gene has CDR1 SNHLY and CDR2 FYNNEI. V was trimmed by 2 bases and J by 2 bases, leaving 9 bases between them. This CDR3 region has 14 residues. This CDR3 is CASSERPRNTEAFF. CDR3 in DNA: TGTGCCAGCAGTGAAAGGCCGAGAAACACTGAAGCTTTCTTT. The full variable domain, completed using reference TRBV2 and TRBJ1-1, is EPEVTQTPSHQVTQMGQEVILRCVPISNHLYFYWYRQILGQKVEFLVSFYNNEISEKSEIFDDQFSVERPDGSNFTLKIRSTKLEDSAMYFCASSERPRNTEAFFGQGTRLTVV.

The chain links TRBV10-3 to TRBJ2-1, with 9 bases aligning to TRBD1. CDR3 length: 14 residues. V was clipped by 4 bases and J by 7 bases; unmatched bases: 5. Germline V gene lookup returns CDR1 ENHRY and CDR2 SYGVKD. Written as DNA, the CDR3 is TGTGCCATCAGTGGACGGGACAGGGAGAATGAGCAGTTCTTC. Translated: CAISGRDRENEQFF.

In regard to this clonotype: At one end, the junction sequence differs from germline, possibly due to a read error. The rearrangement joins TRBV11-2 to TRBJ1-2; no clear D. CDR3 length: 13 amino acids. Per germline, CDR1 SGHAT and CDR2 FQNNGV. As DNA, the CDR3 is TGTGCCGGCAGCTCCCTCGAGGGCCCTGGCTACACCTTC. Its protein is CAGSSLEGPGYTF.

This clonotype was picked up a small number of times. The genes are TRBV2 and TRBJ2-5; possibly TRBD1 or TRBD2 for D (5 bases each). Per germline, CDR1 SNHLY and CDR2 FYNNEI. The V end lost 3 bases, the J end lost 5 bases, and 10 bases lay between the germline ends. This CDR3 region has 13 residues. The CDR3 sequence: CASSEGTRETQYF. CDR3 coding DNA: TGTGCCAGCAGTGAGGGGACGAGGGAGACCCAGTACTTC.

The CDR3 DNA is TGTGCCAGCAGAGCGGGAGCGTCCTACAATGAGCAGTTCTTC. Its translation: CASRAGASYNEQFF. The rearrangement links TRBV7-2 to TRBJ2-1, with 8 bases matching TRBD2. Trimming at V came to 6 bases and at J to 1 base, leaving 2 bases not matched to a gene. The CDR3 length is 14 residues. The germline V gene has CDR1 SGHTA and CDR2 FQGNSA. Variable domain in full (rest from reference TRBV7-2 and TRBJ2-1): GAGVSQSPSNKVTEKGKDVELRCDPISGHTALYWYRQSLGQGLEFLIYFQGNSAPDKSGLPSDRFSAERTGGSVSTLTIQRTQQEDSAVYLCASRAGASYNEQFFGPGTRLTVL.

The V gene is TRBV29-1, the J gene TRBJ2-7, with D maybe TRBD2 (6 bases). The CDR3 is 11 residues long. Trimming took 8 bases from V and 6 from J, leaving 14 bases between them. Germline V gene data show CDR1 as SQVTM and CDR2 as ANQGSEA. CDR3 residues: CSFREQGEQYF. The DNA for the CDR3 is TGCAGCTTCCGGGAGCAAGGCGAGCAGTACTTC.

The rearrangement links TRBV7-2 to TRBJ2-7; D gene unclear. The CDR3 covers 15 residues. Trimming removed 1 base at V and 1 base at J, with 11 bases between. Germline CDR1 reads SGHTA; CDR2 reads FQGNSA. The CDR3 region is CASSLGQHGSYEQYF. CDR3 nucleotide sequence: TGTGCCAGCAGCTTAGGTCAGCACGGATCCTACGAGCAGTACTTC.

The sample holds a few counts of this clonotype. The chain links TRBV20-1 to TRBJ1-5; D gene uncertain. CDR1 is DFQATT and CDR2 is SNEGSKA in the germline V gene (reference sequence). Trimming shortened V by 0 bases and J by 9 bases, and 12 bases separated the two germline ends. This CDR3 comprises 13 residues. CDR3 in amino acids: CSAREEKIGPQHF. The CDR3 DNA follows: TGCAGTGCTAGAGAGGAGAAAATAGGGCCCCAGCATTTT.

The chain uses TRBV10-3 and TRBJ2-7; 14 nucleotides align to TRBD2. The DNA end lines up better with TRBJ2-5; the J call may be wrong. This CDR3 comprises 20 residues. Germline V lookup: CDR1 ENHRY, CDR2 SYGVKD. Here the CDR3 DNA reads TGTGCCATCAGTGAGTCGTTCAGAACCGGGACTAGCGGGAGTATAGAGACCCAGTACTTC. Its translation: CAISESFRTGTSGSIETQYF.

V and J are TRBV10-2 and TRBJ1-4; 8 nucleotides agree with TRBD1. Trimming cost V 5 bases and J 5 bases; bases outside gene matches: 4. CDR1 and CDR2 from the germline V gene are WSHSY and SAAADI. The CDR3 covers 14 residues. The CDR3 DNA reads TGCGCCAGCAGTCGGACAGGGTCGAATGAAAAACTGTTTTTT. It specifies CASSRTGSNEKLFF.

The rearrangement links TRBV5-1 to TRBJ2-7; possible D gene TRBD2, 6 bases. CDR3 length: 13 amino acids. V lost 3 bases and J lost 4, with 11 bases in between. Per germline, CDR1 SGHRS and CDR2 YFSETQ. CDR3: CASSSRGEYEQYF. CDR3 nucleotides: TGCGCCAGCAGCTCCCGCGGGGAATACGAGCAGTACTTC.

This clonotype was seen more than once but under ten times. The rearrangement uses TRBV29-1 and TRBJ2-1, with 7 nucleotides matching TRBD1. V shed 6 bases and J 13 bases; nucleotides not matched to a gene: 6. Germline CDR1 is SQVTM and CDR2 is ANQGSEA. There are 10 residues in the CDR3. CDR3 loop: CSVATGEQFF. The CDR3 region has the DNA TGCAGCGTGGCTACAGGGGAACAGTTCTTC.

The rearrangement uses TRBV20-1 and TRBJ2-7, with a possible D match to TRBD1 (5 bases). V was trimmed by 3 bases and J by 4 bases, leaving 10 bases between them. CDR3 length: 12 amino acids. Germline V gives CDR1 DFQATT, CDR2 SNEGSKA (reference sequence). In DNA form, the CDR3 reads TGCAGTGCTAGGGTAGGGGTTTACGAGCAGTACTTC. It encodes CSARVGVYEQYF.

The V gene is TRBV7-2, the J gene TRBJ1-4, with D unresolved. The CDR3 spans 15 residues. V lost 5 bases and J 8 bases, leaving 18 bases between the germline ends. Per germline, CDR1 SGHTA and CDR2 FQGNSA. CDR3 nucleotides: TGTGCCAGCAGCACGACCCTGAGAGAGCACGAAAAACTGTTTTTT. Protein: CASSTTLREHEKLFF.

The J gene is TRBJ2-3, the V gene TRBV6-5, with 10 bases fitting TRBD2. V gave up 6 bases and J gave up 6 bases; unmatched junction bases: 6. The germline V gene has CDR1 MNHEY and CDR2 SVGAGI. The CDR3 runs to 14 residues. The CDR3 nucleotides read TGTGCCAGCAGGAATAGCGGGAGGAAGGATACGCAGTATTTT. As protein: CASRNSGRKDTQYF.

Turning to this clonotype: An end of the junction differs from the germline gene, which may be a read error. The chain recombines TRBV20-1 with TRBJ2-4; a possible D gene is TRBD2 (5 bases). Germline loops: CDR1 DFQATT, CDR2 SNEGSKA (reference sequence). The CDR3 sequence is 13 residues long. In DNA, the CDR3 is TGCAGTGCAAGAGGGTTAACCAAAAACATTCAGTACTTC. Translating it yields CSARGLTKNIQYF.

The chain couples TRBV16 to TRBJ2-5, with 8 bases lining up with TRBD1. The DNA end is more similar to TRBJ2-7, so the J call may be wrong. CDR1 KGHSY and CDR2 FQNENV come from the germline V gene. The CDR3 spans 16 residues. CDR3 loop: CASTQAGGQGWGEQYF. The DNA for the CDR3 is TGTGCCAGCACCCAGGCAGGCGGACAGGGATGGGGCGAGCAGTACTTC.

This clonotype has only a few counts. The chain is built from TRBV7-2 and TRBJ2-1, with D uncertain. The CDR3 totals 16 residues. V lost 1 base and J 0 bases, leaving 10 bases between the germline ends. Germline values: CDR1 SGHTA, CDR2 FQGNSA. For the CDR3, the DNA is TGTGCCAGCAGCTTAGTTGGCTACAGCTCCTACAATGAGCAGTTCTTC. Amino acid sequence: CASSLVGYSSYNEQFF.

The CDR3 DNA reads as TGTGCCAGCAGTTCCCCCAGGGACCCTTTTTATACGCAGTATTTT. Its protein product is CASSSPRDPFYTQYF. The gene calls are TRBV12-3 or TRBV12-4 and TRBJ2-3, with D perhaps assigned TRBD1 or TRBD2 (5 bases each). The CDR3 loop spans 15 amino acids. V dropped 4 bases and J dropped 7 bases, with 18 bases sitting between them.